The 27 T cell receptor beta chains in this list originate from one sample, sequenced in a study of T cells in Graves' hyperthyroidism and ophthalmopathy (dated 2019 in TCRdb). To prepare the library, multiplex PCR was applied. TCRdb names Illumina HiSeq 2000 as the instrument used. The TCR beta CDR3 regions were amplified from the RNA transcripts. A first-round RT-PCR of the TCR CDR3 used the HTBI primer set with the Qiagen OneStep RT-PCR kit. The public reads were run again by TCRdb, first through fastp at Q25 and then through MiXCR, and only productive beta chains were kept. Each entry merges the rows of one CDR3 protein and shows their most common DNA and genes. The sample has approximately 300,000 distinct CDR3 sequences on record, roughly 19% of them singletons. Of the sample, 35% to 45% is held by the ten largest clones. Sequencing input: blood. Receptor source: a man aged 50-59 years with Graves' ophthalmopathy.

The chain uses TRBV27 and TRBJ2-1; maybe TRBD2 (6 bases). The germline V and J ends were trimmed by 3 bases and 2 bases, with 20 bases remaining between them. In germline, CDR1 is MNHEY, CDR2 SMNVEV (reference sequence). The CDR3 has 18 amino acids. CDR3 in DNA: TGTGCCAGCAGTTTGTCCCCGGGACTCATAACGCCCTACAATGAGCAGTTCTTC. Translating it yields CASSLSPGLITPYNEQFF.

This clonotype has more than one count but fewer than ten. The chain couples TRBV5-1 to TRBJ2-5; 9 bases agree with TRBD2. Germline values: CDR1 SGHRS, CDR2 YFSETQ. V was clipped by 6 bases and J by 5 bases; unmatched bases: 11. This CDR3 has 15 amino acids. The CDR3 DNA is TGCGCCAGCACCCAGGGAGCGGGGGGCGGTGAGACCCAGTACTTC. Its protein is CASTQGAGGGETQYF.

This clonotype occurred many times. The chain joins TRBV11-2 to TRBJ2-1; the D gene could be TRBD1 or TRBD2 (5 bases each). Germline CDR1 reads SGHAT; CDR2 reads FQNNGV. The V end was cut by 6 bases, the J end by 5 bases, with 17 bases between. The CDR3 length is 15 residues. The CDR3 DNA reads TGTGCCAGCAGTGGTTTGGTTGGGGGAAACAATGAGCAGTTCTTC. It specifies CASSGLVGGNNEQFF. The entire variable domain, with the rest obtained from reference TRBV11-2 and TRBJ2-1, is as follows: EAGVAQSPRYKIIEKRQSVAFWCNPISGHATLYWYQQILGQGPKLLIQFQNNGVVDDSQLPKDRFSAERLKGVDSTLKIQPAKLEDSAVYLCASSGLVGGNNEQFFGPGTRLTVL.

At least ten counts were recorded for this clonotype. The chain combines TRBV28 with TRBJ1-2, with TRBD1 as a possible D gene (5 bases). Per germline, CDR1 MDHEN and CDR2 SYDVKM. The V gene lost 3 bases and the J gene lost 6 bases, with 5 bases spanning the gap. There are 11 residues in the CDR3. The CDR3 coding sequence is TGTGCCAGCAGTTTGGGGGATGGCTACACCTTC. It codes for CASSLGDGYTF.

The genes are TRBV5-6 and TRBJ2-3; tentative D call: TRBD2 (6 bases). This CDR3 region has 15 residues. The germline gives CDR1 SGHDT, CDR2 YYEEEE. V shed 6 bases and J shed 2 bases, with 16 bases lying between them. The CDR3 is CASTRDRESTDTQYF. The CDR3 bases are TGTGCCAGCACCCGCGACCGGGAGTCCACAGATACGCAGTATTTT.

There are a few counts of this clonotype. The genes are TRBV5-1 and TRBJ2-7, with TRBD1 matching 7 bases. Trimming took 7 bases from V and 6 from J; bases not matched to a gene: 19. Germline-derived CDR1 and CDR2 are SGHRS and YFSETQ. This CDR3 is 16 amino acids long. CDR3 sequence reads: CASSVNNRGPTTEQYF. CDR3 nucleotides: TGCGCCAGCTCTGTAAATAACAGGGGACCTACTACCGAGCAGTACTTC.

The rearrangement uses TRBV27 and TRBJ2-1; the D gene is possibly TRBD1 (5 bases). The CDR3 contains 13 residues. Germline CDR1 reads MNHEY; CDR2 reads SMNVEV (reference sequence). Between the trimmed V and J ends, which lost 6 bases and 7 bases, there was a span of 13 bases. In DNA, the CDR3 is TGTGCCAGCAGACCCCATGACAGAAATGAGCAGTTCTTC. This encodes CASRPHDRNEQFF.

Ten or more counts support this clonotype. CDR3 residues: CASSLRAGLAGVLSGANVLTF. The CDR3 bases are TGTGCCAGCAGTTTGAGGGCAGGACTAGCGGGAGTACTCTCTGGGGCCAACGTCCTGACTTTC. This sequence joins TRBV12-3 or TRBV12-4 and TRBJ2-6, with 13 bases that match TRBD2. V lost 3 bases and J lost 0; bases outside the gene matches: 11. The length of the CDR3 is 21 residues.

This clonotype was observed a handful of times. A much bigger clone sits one base away, suggesting this may be a read error. The chain is built from TRBV30 and TRBJ1-5; possibly TRBD2 for D (5 bases). TRBJ2-3 explains the end of the DNA better; the J call may be wrong. Germline V gene lookup returns CDR1 GTSNPN and CDR2 SVGIG (reference sequence). The CDR3 is 14 amino acids. The CDR3 nucleotides are TGTGCCTGGAAGCGGAACAGTGGTAATCAGCCCCAGTATTTT. Its translation: CAWKRNSGNQPQYF.

This chain joins TRBV6-1 and TRBJ1-5; D gene unclear. Germline lookup yields CDR1 MNHNS and CDR2 SASEGT. There are 14 residues in the CDR3. Trimming removed 6 bases at V and 1 base at J, with 10 bases between. CDR3 DNA: TGTGCCAGCAGCCCGATCGTAAGCAATCAGCCCCAGCATTTT. Amino acid sequence: CASSPIVSNQPQHF.

The chain employs TRBV5-1 and TRBJ1-1; D might be TRBD1 (5 bases). CDR3 size: 15 residues. Trimming took off 2 bases at V and 7 bases at J, with 18 bases between the two ends. In germline, CDR1 is SGHRS, CDR2 YFSETQ. The CDR3 bases are TGCGCCAGCAGCTTAAACAACCCAGGGTTCGGTGAAGCTTTCTTT. Its translation: CASSLNNPGFGEAFF.

This clonotype was seen repeatedly, ten times or more. The chain joins TRBV28 to TRBJ1-5; D remains unclear. In germline, CDR1 is MDHEN, CDR2 SYDVKM. CDR3 length: 16 residues. V gave up 3 bases and J gave up 3 bases, with 15 bases separating them. The CDR3 nucleotides are TGTGCCAGCAGTTTGTGGACCCCTTGGGCCAATCAGCCCCAGCATTTT. It codes for CASSLWTPWANQPQHF.

Ten or more counts support this clonotype. The chain joins TRBV20-1 to TRBJ1-4; no reliable D call. The germline CDR1 and CDR2 sequences are DFQATT and SNEGSKA (reference sequence). The CDR3 loop spans 12 amino acids. V shed 3 bases and J shed 5 bases, with 7 bases lying between them. CDR3 in amino acids: CSARGLNEKLFF. CDR3 DNA: TGCAGTGCTAGGGGATTGAATGAAAAACTGTTTTTT.

This clonotype was counted between two and nine times. The genes are TRBV5-1 and TRBJ2-1; D not certain. Trimming took off 0 bases at V and 5 bases at J, with 9 bases between the two ends. The CDR3 runs to 14 residues. CDR1 and CDR2 from the germline V gene are SGHRS and YFSETQ. CDR3: CASSLAHRNNEQFF. As DNA, the CDR3 is TGCGCCAGCAGCTTGGCGCACAGAAACAATGAGCAGTTCTTC.

This clonotype was seen more than once but under ten times. This rearrangement joins TRBV19 to TRBJ2-1, with 9 bases that match TRBD2. Germline V gene sequence: CDR1 LNHDA, CDR2 SQIVND (reference sequence). The CDR3 runs to 15 residues. The V and J ends lost 4 bases and 1 base, in that order; junction bases with no gene match: 2. Here the CDR3 reads CASSNSGGSYNEQFF. CDR3 nucleotides: TGTGCCAGTAGTAATAGCGGGGGTTCCTACAATGAGCAGTTCTTC.

This clonotype has a count of ten or more. The J gene is TRBJ2-2, the V gene TRBV2; a weak D match, TRBD1 (5 bases). V lost 7 bases, J lost 4 bases, and 13 bases lay in between. The CDR3 contains 14 residues. The germline gives CDR1 SNHLY, CDR2 FYNNEI. The CDR3 protein is CASTPQGPTGELFF. CDR3 DNA sequence: TGTGCCAGCACCCCCCAGGGTCCCACCGGGGAGCTGTTTTTT.

This clonotype was picked up a small number of times. This chain's CDR3 is CASSQDLSPASAGYTF. The CDR3 coding sequence is TGTGCCAGCAGCCAAGATTTGTCCCCCGCTTCCGCTGGCTACACCTTC. The chain joins TRBV14 to TRBJ1-2, with D unresolved. Trimming shortened V by 0 bases and J by 7 bases, and 18 bases separated the two germline ends. This CDR3 region has 16 residues. Per germline, CDR1 SGHDN and CDR2 FVKESK.

This clonotype has at least ten counts. This chain links TRBV5-1 with TRBJ1-1; 8 bases match TRBD1. The germline V gene has CDR1 SGHRS and CDR2 YFSETQ. V lost 0 bases, J lost 7 bases, and 11 bases stayed unmatched. This CDR3 spans 16 amino acids. The CDR3 here is CASSLERTGGIIEAFF. The CDR3 nucleotides are TGCGCCAGCAGCTTGGAAAGAACAGGGGGTATAATTGAAGCTTTCTTT.

This clonotype was counted only a few times. This rearrangement joins TRBV5-1 to TRBJ2-2, with D perhaps being TRBD1 or TRBD2 (5 bases each). V was trimmed by 4 bases and J by 7 bases, leaving 11 bases between them. The CDR3 sequence is 13 residues long. Germline CDR1 reads SGHRS; CDR2 reads YFSETQ. For the CDR3, the DNA is TGCGCCAGCAGCCCCGGGACGGACGGGGAGCTGTTTTTT. Protein: CASSPGTDGELFF.

The chain carries TRBV12-3 or TRBV12-4 and TRBJ1-3; D ambiguous. This CDR3 region has 13 residues. V was trimmed by 5 bases and J by 8 bases, leaving 13 bases between them. CDR3 residues: CASSPIISHTIYF. The CDR3 region has the DNA TGTGCCAGCAGTCCCATCATCTCCCACACCATATATTTT.

There are a few counts of this clonotype. The V and J genes are TRBV28 and TRBJ1-4; unclear D gene. This CDR3 region has 15 residues. The ends were cut back, 5 bases at V and 5 bases at J, with 15 bases in the middle. In germline, CDR1 is MDHEN, CDR2 SYDVKM. The CDR3 nucleotides read TGTGCCAGCAGTCCGGTCCAAGGACGGAATGAAAAACTGTTTTTT. This codes for CASSPVQGRNEKLFF.

The table lists this clonotype with a few counts. CDR3 nucleotide sequence: TGTGCCAGCAGCCAATCGGGTACTAGCCCCTACGAGCAGTACTTC. Translation: CASSQSGTSPYEQYF. The genes are TRBV3-1 and TRBJ2-7, with a possible D match to TRBD2 (6 bases). The V end lost 2 bases, the J end lost 2 bases, and 13 bases lay between the germline ends. This CDR3 contains 15 residues. Per germline, CDR1 LGHDT and CDR2 YNNKEL (reference sequence).

This clonotype turned up a few times. The V call is TRBV5-1, the J call TRBJ1-2; TRBD1 might be the D (6 bases). Germline V gives CDR1 SGHRS, CDR2 YFSETQ. The CDR3 is made up of 15 amino acids. V was shortened by 4 bases and J by 4 bases, with 17 bases between the two germline ends. The chain's CDR3 is CASSPGRGKGYGYTF. CDR3 in DNA: TGCGCCAGCAGCCCCGGGAGGGGGAAGGGCTATGGCTACACCTTC.

The sample holds many counts of this clonotype. The chain recombines TRBV20-1 with TRBJ2-1, with 9 bases that match TRBD2. Germline V gene lookup returns CDR1 DFQATT and CDR2 SNEGSKA (reference sequence). J gave up 6 bases and V 3 bases, and 6 bases lay outside the gene matches. This CDR3 has 14 residues. The CDR3 region is CSASSAGGPNEQFF. The CDR3 coding sequence is TGCAGTGCTAGCTCGGCGGGAGGGCCCAATGAGCAGTTCTTC.

The table lists this clonotype with many counts. This chain connects TRBV29-1 to TRBJ1-1; no definite D call. Germline V gene data show CDR1 as SQVTM and CDR2 as ANQGSEA. V was clipped by 6 bases and J by 0 bases, with 8 bases between them. CDR3 length: 12 residues. The CDR3 loop is CSVGSMNTEAFF. CDR3 nucleotide sequence: TGCAGCGTCGGAAGCATGAACACTGAAGCTTTCTTT. The variable domain in full, with the rest retrieved from reference TRBV29-1 and TRBJ1-1, is SAVISQKPSRDICQRGTSLTIQCQVDSQVTMMFWYRQQPGQSLTLIATANQGSEATYESGFVIDKFPISRPNLTFSTLTVSNMSPEDSSIYLCSVGSMNTEAFFGQGTRLTVV.

This clonotype has ten or more counts. V and J are TRBV28 and TRBJ2-7; 8 bases are shared with TRBD1. V was clipped by 3 bases and J by 3 bases; unmatched bases: 10. CDR1 is MDHEN, CDR2 SYDVKM, per germline. There are 16 residues in the CDR3. The CDR3 region has the DNA TGTGCCAGCAGTTTGATCCGGGACAGGATGTTCTACGAGCAGTACTTC. Protein sequence: CASSLIRDRMFYEQYF. Full variable domain (outside the CDR3, taken from reference TRBV28 and TRBJ2-7): DVKVTQSSRYLVKRTGEKVFLECVQDMDHENMFWYRQDPGLGLRLIYFSYDVKMKEKGDIPEGYSVSREKKERFSLILESASTNQTSMYLCASSLIRDRMFYEQYFGPGTRLTVT.

There are a few counts of this clonotype. The chain joins TRBV7-9 to TRBJ2-5; D gene unclear. CDR1 is SEHNR, CDR2 FQNEAQ, per germline (reference sequence). This CDR3 comprises 14 residues. V was pared by 0 bases and J by 0 bases, with 5 bases between. The CDR3: CASSLAGYQETQYF. CDR3 coding DNA: TGTGCCAGCAGCTTAGCGGGGTACCAAGAGACCCAGTACTTC.